The sequence of this T cell receptor beta chain was determined in a study of CD8+ T cells in alopecia areata. Across the study: Tofacitinib exposure lasted 6 to 18 months, followed by 6 months off drug.

The CDR3 covers 18 residues. Extracted RNA was reverse transcribed, and the resulting cDNA served as sequencing template. Profiling relied on immunoSEQ multiplex PCR, and the TCRdb table lists in-frame clones only, not all of them. The sample consists of roughly 250,000 clones, about 68% of them appearing once. Obtained from alopecia areata patients were lesional scalp punch biopsies along with peripheral blood. Cell sorting on a FACSAria was used to separate CD4+ and CD8+ T cells from the PBMCs. In this sample, this clone turned up a few times. Sequenced material: CD4+ T cells sorted from blood, taken at week 0. The chain joins TRBV21-1 to TRBJ1-5. TRBV21-1 is an annotated pseudogene. This TCR came from a human donor with alopecia areata. Written as DNA, the CDR3 is TGTGCCAGCAGCAAAGCACCCAGCCCAGGAGGAAGCAATCAGCCCCAGCATTTT. It translates to CASSKAPSPGGSNQPQHF.